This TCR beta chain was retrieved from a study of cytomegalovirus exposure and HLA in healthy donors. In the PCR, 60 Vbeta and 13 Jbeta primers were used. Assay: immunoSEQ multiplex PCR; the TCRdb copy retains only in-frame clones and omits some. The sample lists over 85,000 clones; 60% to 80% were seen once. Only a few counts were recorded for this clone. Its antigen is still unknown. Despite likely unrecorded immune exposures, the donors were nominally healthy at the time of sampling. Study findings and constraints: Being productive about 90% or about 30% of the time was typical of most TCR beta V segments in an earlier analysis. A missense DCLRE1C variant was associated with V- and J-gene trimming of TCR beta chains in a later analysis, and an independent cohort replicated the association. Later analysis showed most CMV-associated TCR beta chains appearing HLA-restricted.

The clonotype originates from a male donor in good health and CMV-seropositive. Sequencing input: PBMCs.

The CDR3 here is CASSITGTGIAGELFF. The CDR3 DNA sequence: TGTGCCAGCAGTATAACCGGGACAGGGATAGCCGGGGAGCTGTTTTTT. The gene calls are TRBV28 and TRBJ2-2; 9 bases align to TRBD1. The CDR3 extends over 16 amino acids. The V gene's germline CDR1 is MDHEN and CDR2 SYDVKM. After removal of 5 bases from V and 6 bases from J, the junction contained 10 bases not matched to a gene. The variable domain in full, completed from reference TRBV28 and TRBJ2-2, reads DVKVTQSSRYLVKRTGEKVFLECVQDMDHENMFWYRQDPGLGLRLIYFSYDVKMKEKGDIPEGYSVSREKKERFSLILESASTNQTSMYLCASSITGTGIAGELFFGEGSRLTVL.